This entry features one T cell receptor beta chain sequence. What it binds is unknown. This specimen belongs to a study of cytomegalovirus exposure and HLA in healthy donors. Across the whole study: As an earlier analysis found, roughly 180 million T cells yielded about 120 million unique TCR beta sequences.

Whole-study findings and limits: In a later analysis, V- and J-gene trimming of beta chains associated with a DCLRE1C missense variant, replicated independently. Later analysis suggested links between common viral pathogens and several top significant clusters.

CDR3 length equals 15 residues. The V end was cut by 1 base, the J end by 1 base, with 10 bases between. The germline gives CDR1 MGHRA, CDR2 YSYEKL. The study ran its PCR with 60 Vbeta and 13 Jbeta primers. Here immunoSEQ multiplex PCR was the method, and the copy in TCRdb shows in-frame clones only, minus some. The sample includes roughly 99,000 clones, roughly 73% of them seen just once. Sequences were obtained from PBMCs. The sequence came from a woman between 40 and 55 years old in good health and CMV-seronegative. V usage is TRBV4-1 and J usage is TRBJ1-1; D gene unclear. DNA of the CDR3: TGCGCCAGCAGCCAAGTCAGGACTGGGAACACTGAAGCTTTCTTT. Translation gives CASSQVRTGNTEAFF.